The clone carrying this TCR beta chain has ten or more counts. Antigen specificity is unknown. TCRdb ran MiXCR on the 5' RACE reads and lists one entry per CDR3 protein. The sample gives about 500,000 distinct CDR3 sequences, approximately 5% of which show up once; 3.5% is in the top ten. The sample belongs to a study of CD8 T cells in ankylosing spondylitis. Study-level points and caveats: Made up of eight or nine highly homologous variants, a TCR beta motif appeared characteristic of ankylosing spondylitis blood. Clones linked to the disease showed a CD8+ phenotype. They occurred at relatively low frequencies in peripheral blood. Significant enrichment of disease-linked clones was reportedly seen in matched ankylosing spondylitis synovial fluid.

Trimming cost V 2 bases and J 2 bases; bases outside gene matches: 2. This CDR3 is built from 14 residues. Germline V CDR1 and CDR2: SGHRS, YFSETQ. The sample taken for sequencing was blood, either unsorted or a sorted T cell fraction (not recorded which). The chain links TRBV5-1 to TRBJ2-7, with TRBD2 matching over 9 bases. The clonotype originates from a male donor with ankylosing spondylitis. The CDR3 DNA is TGCGCCAGCAGCTTAGGGACTAGCACCTACGAGCAGTACTTC. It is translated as CASSLGTSTYEQYF.